This T cell receptor (beta chain) appears in the sequencing data of a study of PD-L1 blockade in urothelial cancer. Study-wide context: Each blood sample yielded a median of approximately 140,000 T cells.

There are 14 residues in the CDR3. Germline values: CDR1 MGHRA, CDR2 YSYEKL. J was trimmed by 7 bases and V by 4 bases; bases with no gene match: 3. Time point reported: peripheral blood 6 weeks after treatment start. Using immunoSEQ multiplex PCR, the repertoire was profiled, and TCRdb retains in-frame clones only, with some absent. Here the sample spans around 38,000 clones, less than 90% being singletons. The receptor was derived from a man aged 55 to 70 with urothelial cancer. The V and J genes are TRBV4-1 and TRBJ2-1; 11 nucleotides align to TRBD2. Sequenced material: PBMCs, taken around atezolizumab (anti-PD-L1) treatment. CDR3 residues: CASSPPSGGNEQFF. In DNA, the CDR3 is TGCGCCAGCAGCCCACCTAGCGGGGGGAATGAGCAGTTCTTC.